This T cell receptor (beta chain) was sequenced during a study of Siglec-9 on CD8 T cells in melanoma. Study results and limitations: In melanoma tumors, a Siglec-9-marked effector memory CD8+ subset reportedly appeared to accumulate.

Worth noting for this clone: Its target is not known.

Clones were read by immunoSEQ multiplex PCR, and TCRdb kept only the in-frame ones, dropping some. The repertoire holds around 39,000 clones, with more than 65% as singletons. Trimming left V 1 base short and J 2 bases short, with 9 bases between. This CDR3 contains 15 residues. Germline values: CDR1 SEHNR, CDR2 FQNEAQ (reference sequence). Sequenced input: Siglec-9- CD8+ T cells sorted from blood. This clonotype was sampled from a human donor in good health. The chain uses TRBV7-9 and TRBJ1-3; no clear D. For the CDR3, the DNA is TGTGCCAGCAGCTTAGTTACAGTCCCTGGAAACACCATATATTTT. Encoded protein: CASSLVTVPGNTIYF.